This is a list of T cell receptor beta chains from one sample in a study of liver allograft versus peripheral blood T cells. TCRdb re-called the reads through MiXCR, storing one row per CDR3 protein. The table has about 5,000 distinct CDR3 sequences, about 17% seen once. These receptors all come from a human patient who had a liver transplant. Some T cells may be the graft donor's. Each CDR3 is given with its conserved first and last residue. D genes are given only for firm matches. Not all rows give a size; the values are once, few, many and, for expanded clones, a class.

clone_size d_call j_call v_call cdr3_aa cdr3_nt
few TRBD1 TRBJ2-7 TRBV7-2 CASSLGQGAYEQYF TGTGCCAGCAGCTTAGGACAGGGAGCCTACGAGCAGTACTTC
- - TRBJ2-5 TRBV2 CATGSVETQYF TGTGCCACAGGGTCGGTGGAGACCCAGTACTTC
medium-sized TRBD2 TRBJ2-1 TRBV12-3/TRBV12-4 CASSRSGGAYNEQFF TGTGCCAGCAGCCGGTCGGGGGGAGCCTACAATGAGCAGTTCTTC
few - TRBJ1-2 TRBV2 CASREDGNYGYTF TGTGCCAGCAGAGAGGACGGAAACTATGGCTACACCTTC
- TRBD1 TRBJ2-7 TRBV19 CASSRTGTGGYEQYF TGTGCCAGTAGCCGGACAGGGACAGGGGGCTACGAGCAGTACTTC
medium-sized - TRBJ2-7 TRBV10-3 CAISDGLGAYEQYF TGTGCCATCAGCGATGGACTGGGAGCCTACGAGCAGTACTTC
large - TRBJ2-7 TRBV6-2/TRBV6-3 CASSTRPGGTNEQYF TGTGCCAGCAGTACGCGCCCTGGCGGAACAAACGAGCAGTACTTC
medium-sized - TRBJ1-3 TRBV7-2 CASSLGGLGNTIYF TGTGCCAGCAGCTTGGGGGGGCTCGGAAACACCATATATTTT
medium-sized - TRBJ1-2 TRBV15 CATSLRDGGYTF TGTGCCACCAGCCTCAGGGATGGCGGCTACACCTTC
medium-sized - TRBJ1-2 TRBV28 CASRPWGLSGGYTF TGTGCCAGCAGACCTTGGGGGTTGAGTGGCGGCTACACCTTC
medium-sized TRBD1 TRBJ1-4 TRBV7-2 CASSAHLGTATNEKLFF TGTGCCAGCAGCGCTCACTTGGGGACAGCAACTAATGAAAAACTGTTTTTT